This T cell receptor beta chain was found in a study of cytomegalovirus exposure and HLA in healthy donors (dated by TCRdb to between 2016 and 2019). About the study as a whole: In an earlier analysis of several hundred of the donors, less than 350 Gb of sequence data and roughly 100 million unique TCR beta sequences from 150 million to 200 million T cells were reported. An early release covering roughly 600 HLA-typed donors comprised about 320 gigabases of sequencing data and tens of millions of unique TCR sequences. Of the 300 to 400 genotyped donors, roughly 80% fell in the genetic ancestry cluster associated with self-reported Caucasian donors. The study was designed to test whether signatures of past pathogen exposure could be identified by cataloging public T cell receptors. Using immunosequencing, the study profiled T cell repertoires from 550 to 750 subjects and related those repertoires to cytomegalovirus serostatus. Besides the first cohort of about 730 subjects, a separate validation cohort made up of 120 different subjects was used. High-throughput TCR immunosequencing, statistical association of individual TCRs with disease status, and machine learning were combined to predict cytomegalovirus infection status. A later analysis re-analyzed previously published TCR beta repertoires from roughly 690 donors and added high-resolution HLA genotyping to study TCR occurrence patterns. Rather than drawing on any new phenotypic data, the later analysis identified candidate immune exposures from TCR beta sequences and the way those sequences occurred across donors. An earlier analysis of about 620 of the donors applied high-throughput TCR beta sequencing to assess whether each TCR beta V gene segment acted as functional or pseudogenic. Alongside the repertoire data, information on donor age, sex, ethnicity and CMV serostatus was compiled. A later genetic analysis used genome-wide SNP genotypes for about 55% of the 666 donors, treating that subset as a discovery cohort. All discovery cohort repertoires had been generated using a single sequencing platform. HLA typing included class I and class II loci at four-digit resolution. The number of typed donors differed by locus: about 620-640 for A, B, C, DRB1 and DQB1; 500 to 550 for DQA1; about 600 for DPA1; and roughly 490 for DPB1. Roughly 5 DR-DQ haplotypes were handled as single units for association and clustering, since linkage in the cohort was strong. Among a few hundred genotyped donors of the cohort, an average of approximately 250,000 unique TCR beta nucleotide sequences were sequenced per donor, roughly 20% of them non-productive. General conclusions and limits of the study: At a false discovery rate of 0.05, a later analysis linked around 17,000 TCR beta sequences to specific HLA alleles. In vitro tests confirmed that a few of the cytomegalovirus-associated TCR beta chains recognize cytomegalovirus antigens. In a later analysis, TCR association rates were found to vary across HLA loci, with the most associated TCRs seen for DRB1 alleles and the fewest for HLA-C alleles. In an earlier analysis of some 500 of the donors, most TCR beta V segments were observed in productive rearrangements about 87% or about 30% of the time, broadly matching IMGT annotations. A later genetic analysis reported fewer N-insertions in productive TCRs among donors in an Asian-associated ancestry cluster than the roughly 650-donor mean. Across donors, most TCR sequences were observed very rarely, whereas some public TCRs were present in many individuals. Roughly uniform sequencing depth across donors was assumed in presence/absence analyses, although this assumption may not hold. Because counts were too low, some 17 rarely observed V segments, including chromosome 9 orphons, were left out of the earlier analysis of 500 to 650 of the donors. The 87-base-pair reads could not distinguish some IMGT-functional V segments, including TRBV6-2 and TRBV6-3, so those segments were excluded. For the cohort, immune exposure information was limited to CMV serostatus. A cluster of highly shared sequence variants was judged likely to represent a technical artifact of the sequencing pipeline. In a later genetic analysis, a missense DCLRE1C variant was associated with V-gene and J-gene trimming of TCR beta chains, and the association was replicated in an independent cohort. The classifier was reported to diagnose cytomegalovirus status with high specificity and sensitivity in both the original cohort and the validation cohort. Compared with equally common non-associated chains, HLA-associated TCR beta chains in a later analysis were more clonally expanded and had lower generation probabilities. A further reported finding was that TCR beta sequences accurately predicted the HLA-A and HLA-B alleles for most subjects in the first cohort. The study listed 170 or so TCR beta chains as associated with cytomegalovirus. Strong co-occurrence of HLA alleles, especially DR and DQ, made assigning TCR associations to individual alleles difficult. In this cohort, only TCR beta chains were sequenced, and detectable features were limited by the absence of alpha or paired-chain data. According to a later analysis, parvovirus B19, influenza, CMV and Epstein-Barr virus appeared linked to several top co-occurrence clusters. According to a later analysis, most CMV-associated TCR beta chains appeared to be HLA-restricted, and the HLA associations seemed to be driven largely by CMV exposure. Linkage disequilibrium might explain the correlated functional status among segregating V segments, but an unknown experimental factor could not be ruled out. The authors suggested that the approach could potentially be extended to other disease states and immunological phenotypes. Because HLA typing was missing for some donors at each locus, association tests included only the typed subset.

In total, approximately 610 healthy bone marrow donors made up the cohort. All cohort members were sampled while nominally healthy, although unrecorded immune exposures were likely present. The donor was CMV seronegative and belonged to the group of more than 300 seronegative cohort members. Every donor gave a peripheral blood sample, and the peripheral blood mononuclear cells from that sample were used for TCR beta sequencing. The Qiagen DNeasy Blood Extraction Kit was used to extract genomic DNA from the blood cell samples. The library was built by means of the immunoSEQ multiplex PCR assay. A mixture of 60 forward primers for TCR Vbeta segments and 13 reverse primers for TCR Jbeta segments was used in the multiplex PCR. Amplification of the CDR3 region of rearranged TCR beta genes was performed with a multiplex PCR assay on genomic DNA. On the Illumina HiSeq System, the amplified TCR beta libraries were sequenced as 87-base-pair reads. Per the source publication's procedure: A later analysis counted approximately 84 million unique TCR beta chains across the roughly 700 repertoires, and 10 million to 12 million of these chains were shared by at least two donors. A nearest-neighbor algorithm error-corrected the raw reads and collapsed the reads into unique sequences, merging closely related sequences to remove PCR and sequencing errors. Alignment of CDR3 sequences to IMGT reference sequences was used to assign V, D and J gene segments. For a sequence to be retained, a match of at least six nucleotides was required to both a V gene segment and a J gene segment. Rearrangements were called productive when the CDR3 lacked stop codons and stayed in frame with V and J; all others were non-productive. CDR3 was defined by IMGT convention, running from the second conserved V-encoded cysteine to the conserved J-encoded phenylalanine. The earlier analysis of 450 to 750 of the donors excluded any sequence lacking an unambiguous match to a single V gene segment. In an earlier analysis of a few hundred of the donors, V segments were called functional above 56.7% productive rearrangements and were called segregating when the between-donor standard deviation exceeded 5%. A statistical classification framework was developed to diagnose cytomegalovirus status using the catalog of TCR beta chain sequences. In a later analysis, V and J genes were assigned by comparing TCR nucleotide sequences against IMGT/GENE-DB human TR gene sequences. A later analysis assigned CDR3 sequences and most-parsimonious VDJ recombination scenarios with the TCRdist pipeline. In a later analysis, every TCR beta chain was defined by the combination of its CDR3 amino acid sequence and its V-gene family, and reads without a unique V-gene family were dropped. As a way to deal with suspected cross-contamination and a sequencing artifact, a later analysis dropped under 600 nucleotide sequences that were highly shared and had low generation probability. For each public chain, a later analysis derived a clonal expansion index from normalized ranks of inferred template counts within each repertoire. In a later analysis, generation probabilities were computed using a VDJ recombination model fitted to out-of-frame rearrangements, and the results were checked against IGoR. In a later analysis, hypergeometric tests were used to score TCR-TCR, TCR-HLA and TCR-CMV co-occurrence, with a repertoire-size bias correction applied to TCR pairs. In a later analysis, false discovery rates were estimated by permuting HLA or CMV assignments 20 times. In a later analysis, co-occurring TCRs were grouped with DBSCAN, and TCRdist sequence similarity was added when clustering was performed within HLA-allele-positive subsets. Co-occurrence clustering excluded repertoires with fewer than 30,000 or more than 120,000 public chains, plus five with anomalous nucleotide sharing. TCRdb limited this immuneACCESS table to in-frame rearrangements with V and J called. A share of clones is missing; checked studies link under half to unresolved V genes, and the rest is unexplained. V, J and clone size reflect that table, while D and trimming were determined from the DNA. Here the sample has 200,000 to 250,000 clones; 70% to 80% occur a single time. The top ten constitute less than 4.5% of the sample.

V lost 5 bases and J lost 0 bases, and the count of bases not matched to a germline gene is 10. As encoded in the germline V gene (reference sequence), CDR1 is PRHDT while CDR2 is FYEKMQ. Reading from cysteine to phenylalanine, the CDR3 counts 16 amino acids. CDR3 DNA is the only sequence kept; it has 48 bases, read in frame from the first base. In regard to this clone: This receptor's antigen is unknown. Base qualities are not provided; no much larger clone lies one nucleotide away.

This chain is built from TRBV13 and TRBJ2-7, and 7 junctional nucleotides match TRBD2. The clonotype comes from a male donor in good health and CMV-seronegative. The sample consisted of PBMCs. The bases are TGTGCCAGCAGCCCCCAAGGACTAGGGCCCTCCTACGAGCAGTACTTC. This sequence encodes CASSPQGLGPSYEQYF.